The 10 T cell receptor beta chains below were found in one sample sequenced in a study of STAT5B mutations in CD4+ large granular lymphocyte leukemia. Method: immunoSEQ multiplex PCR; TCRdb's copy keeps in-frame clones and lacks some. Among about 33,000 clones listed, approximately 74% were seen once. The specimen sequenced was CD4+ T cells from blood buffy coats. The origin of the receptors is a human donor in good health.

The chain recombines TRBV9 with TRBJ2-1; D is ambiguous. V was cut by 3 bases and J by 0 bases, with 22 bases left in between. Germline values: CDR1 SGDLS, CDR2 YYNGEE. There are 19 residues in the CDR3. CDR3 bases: TGTGCCAGCAGCGCGGCCCCCCTCAGTGTGGTGAGCTCCTACAATGAGCAGTTCTTC. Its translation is CASSAAPLSVVSSYNEQFF.

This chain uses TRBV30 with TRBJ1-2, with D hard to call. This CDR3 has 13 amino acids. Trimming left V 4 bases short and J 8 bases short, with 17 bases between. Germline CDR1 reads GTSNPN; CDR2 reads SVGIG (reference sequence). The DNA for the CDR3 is TGTGCCTGGACCGCCGAAGACTTGAGGGGCTACACCTTC. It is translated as CAWTAEDLRGYTF.

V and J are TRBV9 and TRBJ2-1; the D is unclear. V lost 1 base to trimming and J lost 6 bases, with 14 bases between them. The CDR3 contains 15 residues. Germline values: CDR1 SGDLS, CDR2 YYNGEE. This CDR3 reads CASSVREMSVNEQFF. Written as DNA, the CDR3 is TGTGCCAGCAGCGTACGCGAGATGAGTGTCAATGAGCAGTTCTTC.

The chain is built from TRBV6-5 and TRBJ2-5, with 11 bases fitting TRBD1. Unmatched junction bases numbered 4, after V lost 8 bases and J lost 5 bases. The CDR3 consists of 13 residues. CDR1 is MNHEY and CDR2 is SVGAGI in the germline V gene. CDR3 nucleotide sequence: TGTGCCAGCCGGACAGGGGGCGTGGAGACCCAGTACTTC. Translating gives CASRTGGVETQYF.

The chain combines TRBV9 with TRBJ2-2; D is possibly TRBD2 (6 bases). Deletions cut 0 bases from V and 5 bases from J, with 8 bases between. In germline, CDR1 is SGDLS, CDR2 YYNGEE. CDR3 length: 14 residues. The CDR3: CASSVDGRTGELFF. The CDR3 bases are TGTGCCAGCAGCGTAGATGGGAGGACCGGGGAGCTGTTTTTT. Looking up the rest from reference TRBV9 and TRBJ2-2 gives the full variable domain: DSGVTQTPKHLITATGQRVTLRCSPRSGDLSVYWYQQSLDQGLQFLIQYYNGEERAKGNILERFSAQQFPDLHSELNLSSLELGDSALYFCASSVDGRTGELFFGEGSRLTVL.

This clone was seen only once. CDR3 residues: CAISEGPNQPQHF. The CDR3 DNA is TGTGCCATCAGTGAGGGCCCCAATCAGCCCCAGCATTTT. This sequence joins TRBV10-3 and TRBJ1-5, with D uncertain. The CDR3 is made up of 13 amino acids. Trimming stripped 2 bases from V and 3 bases from J, with 5 bases between. Looked up from germline, CDR1 is ENHRY and CDR2 is SYGVKD.

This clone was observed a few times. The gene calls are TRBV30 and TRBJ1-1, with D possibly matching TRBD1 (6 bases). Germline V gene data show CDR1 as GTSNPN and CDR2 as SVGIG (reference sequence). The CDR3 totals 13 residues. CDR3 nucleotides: TGTGTAATCTCACAGGGAGTGAACACTGAAGCTTTCTTT. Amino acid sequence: CVISQGVNTEAFF. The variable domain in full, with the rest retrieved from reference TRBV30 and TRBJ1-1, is SQTIHQWPATLVQPVGSPLSLECTVEGTSNPNLYWYRQAAGRGLQLLFYSVGIGQISSEVPQNLSASRPQDRQFILSSKKLLLSDSGFYLCVISQGVNTEAFFGQGTRLTVV.

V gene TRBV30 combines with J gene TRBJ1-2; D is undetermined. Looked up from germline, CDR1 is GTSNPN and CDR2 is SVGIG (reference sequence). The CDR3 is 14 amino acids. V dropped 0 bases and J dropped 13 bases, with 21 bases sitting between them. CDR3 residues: CAWSVTVELGVFTF. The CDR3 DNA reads TGTGCCTGGAGTGTAACTGTCGAACTAGGAGTGTTCACCTTC.

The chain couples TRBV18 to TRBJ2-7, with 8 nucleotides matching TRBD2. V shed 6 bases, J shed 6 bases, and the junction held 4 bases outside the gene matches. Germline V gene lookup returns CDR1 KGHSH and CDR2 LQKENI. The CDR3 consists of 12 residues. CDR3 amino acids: CASSREAFEQYF. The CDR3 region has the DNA TGTGCCAGCTCGCGGGAGGCCTTCGAGCAGTACTTC. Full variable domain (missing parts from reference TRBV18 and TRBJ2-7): NAGVMQNPRHLVRRRGQEARLRCSPMKGHSHVYWYRQLPEEGLKFMVYLQKENIIDESGMPKERFSAEFPKEGPSILRIQQVVRGDSAAYFCASSREAFEQYFGPGTRLTVT.

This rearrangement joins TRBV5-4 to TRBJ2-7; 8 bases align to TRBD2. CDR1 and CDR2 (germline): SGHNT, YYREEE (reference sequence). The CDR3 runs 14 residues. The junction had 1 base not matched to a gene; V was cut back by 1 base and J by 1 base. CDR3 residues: CASSLRGGSYEQYF. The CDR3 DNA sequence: TGTGCCAGCAGCTTGCGGGGGGGTTCCTACGAGCAGTACTTC.